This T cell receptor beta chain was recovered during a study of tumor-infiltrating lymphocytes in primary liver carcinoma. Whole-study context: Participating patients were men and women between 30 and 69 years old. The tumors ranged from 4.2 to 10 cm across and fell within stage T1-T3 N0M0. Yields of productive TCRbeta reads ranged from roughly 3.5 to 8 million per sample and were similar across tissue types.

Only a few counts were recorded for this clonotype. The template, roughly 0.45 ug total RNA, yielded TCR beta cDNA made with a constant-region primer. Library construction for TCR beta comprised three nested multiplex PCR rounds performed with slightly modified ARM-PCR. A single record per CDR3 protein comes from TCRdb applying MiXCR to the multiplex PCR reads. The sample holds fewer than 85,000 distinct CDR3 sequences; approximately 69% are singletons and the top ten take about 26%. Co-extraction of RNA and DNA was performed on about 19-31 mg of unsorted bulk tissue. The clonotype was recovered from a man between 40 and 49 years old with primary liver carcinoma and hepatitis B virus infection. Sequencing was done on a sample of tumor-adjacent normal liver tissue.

CDR3: CASSGRDRSATNEKLFF. The CDR3 coding sequence is TGTGCCAGCAGTGGCCGGGACAGGAGTGCAACTAATGAAAAACTGTTTTTT. This sequence joins TRBV28 and TRBJ1-4; 8 bases map to TRBD1. With 5 bases clipped from V and 0 bases from J, the junction kept 8 bases outside the gene matches. The CDR3 runs 17 residues. CDR1 is MDHEN, CDR2 SYDVKM, per germline.